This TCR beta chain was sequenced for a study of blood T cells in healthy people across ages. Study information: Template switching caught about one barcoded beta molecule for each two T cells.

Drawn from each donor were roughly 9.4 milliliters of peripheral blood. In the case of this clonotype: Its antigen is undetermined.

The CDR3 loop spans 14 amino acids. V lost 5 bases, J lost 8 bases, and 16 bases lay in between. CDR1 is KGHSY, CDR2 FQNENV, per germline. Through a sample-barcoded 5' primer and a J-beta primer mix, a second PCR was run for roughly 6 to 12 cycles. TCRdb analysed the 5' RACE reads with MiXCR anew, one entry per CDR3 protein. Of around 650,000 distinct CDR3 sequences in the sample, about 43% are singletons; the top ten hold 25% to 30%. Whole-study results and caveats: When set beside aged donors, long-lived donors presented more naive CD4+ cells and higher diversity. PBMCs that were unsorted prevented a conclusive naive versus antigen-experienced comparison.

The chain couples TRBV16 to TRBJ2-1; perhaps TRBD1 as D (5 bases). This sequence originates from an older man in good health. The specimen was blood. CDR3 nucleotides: TGTGCCAGCAGCACAGGAATGGGCGACTATGAGCAGTTCTTC. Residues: CASSTGMGDYEQFF.